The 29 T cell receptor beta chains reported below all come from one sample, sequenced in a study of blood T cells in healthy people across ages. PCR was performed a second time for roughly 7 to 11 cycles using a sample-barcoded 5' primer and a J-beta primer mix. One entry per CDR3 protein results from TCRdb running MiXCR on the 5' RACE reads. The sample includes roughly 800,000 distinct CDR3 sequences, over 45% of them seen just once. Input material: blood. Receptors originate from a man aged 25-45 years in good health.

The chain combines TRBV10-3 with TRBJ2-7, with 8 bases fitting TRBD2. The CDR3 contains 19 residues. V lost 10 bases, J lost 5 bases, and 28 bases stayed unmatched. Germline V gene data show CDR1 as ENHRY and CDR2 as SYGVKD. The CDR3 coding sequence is TGTGCCACCTCGGCCGAGGGACTAACCGGACGAGCGGGAGTCAACGAGCAGTACTTC. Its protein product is CATSAEGLTGRAGVNEQYF.

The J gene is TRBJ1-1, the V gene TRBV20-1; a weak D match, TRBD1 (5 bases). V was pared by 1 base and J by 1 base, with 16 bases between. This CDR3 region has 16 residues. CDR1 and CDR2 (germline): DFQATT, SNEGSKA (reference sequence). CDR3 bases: TGCAGTGCTAGAGCGTGGAGGAGGGGCTGGAACACTGAAGCTTTCTTT. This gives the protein CSARAWRRGWNTEAFF.

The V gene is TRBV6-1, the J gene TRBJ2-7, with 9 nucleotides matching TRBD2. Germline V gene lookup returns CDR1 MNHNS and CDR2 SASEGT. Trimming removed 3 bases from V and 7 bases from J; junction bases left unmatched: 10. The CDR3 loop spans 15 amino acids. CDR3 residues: CASSEKRGAREEQYF. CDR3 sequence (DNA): TGTGCCAGCAGTGAGAAGCGGGGGGCCCGAGAAGAGCAGTACTTC.

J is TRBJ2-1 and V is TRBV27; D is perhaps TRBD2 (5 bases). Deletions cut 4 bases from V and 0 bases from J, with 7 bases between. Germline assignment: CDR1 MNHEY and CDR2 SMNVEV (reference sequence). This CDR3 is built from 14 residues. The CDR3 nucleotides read TGTGCCAGCAGTTGGGCGGGCTCCTACAATGAGCAGTTCTTC. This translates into CASSWAGSYNEQFF.

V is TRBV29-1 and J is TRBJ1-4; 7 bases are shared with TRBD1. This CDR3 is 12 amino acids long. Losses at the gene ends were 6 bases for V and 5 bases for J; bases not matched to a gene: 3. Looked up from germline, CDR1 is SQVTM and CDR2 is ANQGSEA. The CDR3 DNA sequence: TGCAGCGTCGCGACAGGGAATGAAAAACTGTTTTTT. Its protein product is CSVATGNEKLFF.

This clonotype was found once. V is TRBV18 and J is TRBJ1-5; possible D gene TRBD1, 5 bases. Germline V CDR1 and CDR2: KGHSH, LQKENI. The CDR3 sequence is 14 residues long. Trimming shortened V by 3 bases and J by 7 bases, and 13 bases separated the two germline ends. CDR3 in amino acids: CASSPTDGNQPQHF. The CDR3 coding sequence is TGTGCCAGCTCACCGACAGACGGGAACCAGCCCCAGCATTTT.

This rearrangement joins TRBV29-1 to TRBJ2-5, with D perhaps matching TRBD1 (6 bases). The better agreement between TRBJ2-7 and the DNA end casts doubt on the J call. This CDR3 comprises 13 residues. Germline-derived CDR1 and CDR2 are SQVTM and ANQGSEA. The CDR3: CSVRGRIDSEQYF. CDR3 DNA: TGCAGCGTAAGGGGGAGAATAGACAGCGAGCAGTACTTC.

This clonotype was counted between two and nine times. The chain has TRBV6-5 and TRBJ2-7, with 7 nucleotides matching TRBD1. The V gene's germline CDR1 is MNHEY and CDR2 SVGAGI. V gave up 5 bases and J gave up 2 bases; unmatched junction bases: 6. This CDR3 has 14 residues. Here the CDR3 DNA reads TGTGCCAGCAGTCCGGGACAGATAACCTACGAGCAGTACTTC. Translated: CASSPGQITYEQYF.

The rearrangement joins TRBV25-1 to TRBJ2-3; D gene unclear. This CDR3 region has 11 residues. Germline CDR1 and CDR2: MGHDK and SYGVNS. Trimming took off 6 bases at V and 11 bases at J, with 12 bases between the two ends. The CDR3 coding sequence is TGTGCCAGCAGATCACCCAATGGGCAGTATTTT. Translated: CASRSPNGQYF.

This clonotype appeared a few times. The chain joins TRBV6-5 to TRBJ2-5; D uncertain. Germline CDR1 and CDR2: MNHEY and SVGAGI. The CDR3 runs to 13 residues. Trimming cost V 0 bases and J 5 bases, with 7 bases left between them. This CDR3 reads CASSYSNGETQYF. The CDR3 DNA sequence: TGTGCCAGCAGTTACTCGAATGGGGAGACCCAGTACTTC.

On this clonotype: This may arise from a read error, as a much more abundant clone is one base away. The CDR3 sequence: CASSQVGRGYGYTF. The CDR3, as DNA: TGCGCCAGCAGCCAAGTTGGCAGGGGTTATGGCTACACCTTC. V gene TRBV4-3 combines with J gene TRBJ1-2; D may be TRBD1 (6 bases). This CDR3 is 14 amino acids long. Trimming cost V 1 base and J 5 bases, with 11 bases left between them. Germline CDR1 reads LGHNA; CDR2 reads YSLEER.

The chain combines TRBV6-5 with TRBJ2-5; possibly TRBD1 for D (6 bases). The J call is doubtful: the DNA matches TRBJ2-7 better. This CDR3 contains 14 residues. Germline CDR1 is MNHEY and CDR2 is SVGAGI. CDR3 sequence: CASSLTGNPYEQYF. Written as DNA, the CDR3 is TGTGCCAGCAGTCTTACAGGGAATCCCTACGAGCAGTACTTC.

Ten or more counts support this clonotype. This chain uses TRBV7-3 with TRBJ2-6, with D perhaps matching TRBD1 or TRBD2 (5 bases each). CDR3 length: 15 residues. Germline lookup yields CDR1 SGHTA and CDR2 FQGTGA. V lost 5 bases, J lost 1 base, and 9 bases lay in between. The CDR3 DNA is TGTGCCAGCAGCCCCTGGGGGTCTGGGGCCAACGTCCTGACTTTC. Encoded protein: CASSPWGSGANVLTF.

The DNA for the CDR3 is TGCAGTGCTAGAGATCTACGCCCCACCGATTCGGGATATGGCTACACCTTC. This translates into CSARDLRPTDSGYGYTF. This chain uses TRBV20-1 with TRBJ1-2, with unresolved D. V gave up 0 bases and J gave up 5 bases, with 22 bases separating them. CDR3 size: 17 residues. Per the germline V gene, CDR1 is DFQATT and CDR2 is SNEGSKA (reference sequence).

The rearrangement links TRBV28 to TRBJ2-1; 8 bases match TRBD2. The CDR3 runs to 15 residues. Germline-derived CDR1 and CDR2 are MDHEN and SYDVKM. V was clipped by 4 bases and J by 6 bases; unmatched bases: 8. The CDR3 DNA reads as TGTGCCAGCAGTTCCCGCGGGGGGCGTTTCAATGAGCAGTTCTTC. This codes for CASSSRGGRFNEQFF.

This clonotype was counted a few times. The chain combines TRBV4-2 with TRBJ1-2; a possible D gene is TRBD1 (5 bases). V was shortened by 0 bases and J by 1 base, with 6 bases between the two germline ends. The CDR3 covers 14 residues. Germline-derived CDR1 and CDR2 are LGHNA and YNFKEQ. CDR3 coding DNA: TGTGCCAGCAGCCAAGAACAGGTTAACTATGGCTACACCTTC. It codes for CASSQEQVNYGYTF.

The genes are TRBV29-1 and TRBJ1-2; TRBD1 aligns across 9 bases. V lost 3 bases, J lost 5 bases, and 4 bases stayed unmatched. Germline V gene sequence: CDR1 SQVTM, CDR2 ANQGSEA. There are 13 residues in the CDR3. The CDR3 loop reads CSVESDRGYGYTF. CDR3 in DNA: TGCAGCGTTGAGTCCGACAGGGGGTATGGCTACACCTTC.

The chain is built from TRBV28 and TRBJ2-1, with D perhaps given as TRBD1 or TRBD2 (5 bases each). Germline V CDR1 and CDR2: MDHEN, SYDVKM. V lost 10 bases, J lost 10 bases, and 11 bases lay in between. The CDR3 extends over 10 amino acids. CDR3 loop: CATSRDEQFF. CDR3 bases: TGTGCCACCTCACGGGACGAGCAGTTCTTC.

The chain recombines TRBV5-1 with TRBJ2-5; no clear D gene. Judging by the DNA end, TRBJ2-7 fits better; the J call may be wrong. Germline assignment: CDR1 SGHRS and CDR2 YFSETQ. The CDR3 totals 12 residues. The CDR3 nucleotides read TGCGCCAGCAGCTTGGCGGACGACGAGCAGTACTTC. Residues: CASSLADDEQYF.

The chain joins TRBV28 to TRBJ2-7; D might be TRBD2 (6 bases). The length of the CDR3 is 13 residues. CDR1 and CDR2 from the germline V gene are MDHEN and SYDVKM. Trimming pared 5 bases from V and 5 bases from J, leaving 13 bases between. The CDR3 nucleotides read TGTGCCAGCAGTAGCGGGTCCGCCCACGAGCAGTACTTC. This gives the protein CASSSGSAHEQYF.

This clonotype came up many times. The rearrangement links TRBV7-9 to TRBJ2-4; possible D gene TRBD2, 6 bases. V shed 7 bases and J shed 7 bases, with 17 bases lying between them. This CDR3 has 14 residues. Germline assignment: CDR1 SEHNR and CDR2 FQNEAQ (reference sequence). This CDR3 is CASTTDSGRNIQYF. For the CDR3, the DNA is TGTGCCAGCACCACAGACTCGGGGAGGAACATTCAGTACTTC.

DNA of the CDR3: TGTGCCACCAGCAGTGGGACAGCCCTCTATGGCTACACCTTC. It codes for CATSSGTALYGYTF. The V call is TRBV15, the J call TRBJ1-2; the match to TRBD1 covers 7 bases. V lost 3 bases and J lost 4; bases outside the gene matches: 5. The germline gives CDR1 LNHNV, CDR2 YYDKDF (reference sequence). The CDR3 covers 14 residues.

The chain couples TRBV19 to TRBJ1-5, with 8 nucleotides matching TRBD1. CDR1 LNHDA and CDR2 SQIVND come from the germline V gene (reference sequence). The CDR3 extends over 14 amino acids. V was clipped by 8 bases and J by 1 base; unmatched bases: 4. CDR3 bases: TGTGCCAGTTGGAGGACAGGGAGCAATCAGCCCCAGCATTTT. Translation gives CASWRTGSNQPQHF.

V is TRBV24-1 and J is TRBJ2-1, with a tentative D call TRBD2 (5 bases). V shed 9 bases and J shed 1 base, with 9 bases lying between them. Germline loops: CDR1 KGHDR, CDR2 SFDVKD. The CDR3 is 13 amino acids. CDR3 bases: TGTGCCACCCCGACGGGATCCTACAATGAGCAGTTCTTC. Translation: CATPTGSYNEQFF.

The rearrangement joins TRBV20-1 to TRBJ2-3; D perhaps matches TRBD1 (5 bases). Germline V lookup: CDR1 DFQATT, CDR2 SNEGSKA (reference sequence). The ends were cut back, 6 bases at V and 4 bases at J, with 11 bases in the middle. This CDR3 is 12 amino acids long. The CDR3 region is CSAPARADTQYF. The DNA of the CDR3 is TGCAGTGCCCCAGCCAGGGCAGATACGCAGTATTTT.

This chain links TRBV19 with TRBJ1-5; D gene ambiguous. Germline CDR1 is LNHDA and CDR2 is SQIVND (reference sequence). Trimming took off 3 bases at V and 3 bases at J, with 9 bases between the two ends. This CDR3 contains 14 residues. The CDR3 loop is CASSMSTANQPQHF. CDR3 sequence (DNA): TGTGCCAGTAGTATGAGTACGGCCAATCAGCCCCAGCATTTT.

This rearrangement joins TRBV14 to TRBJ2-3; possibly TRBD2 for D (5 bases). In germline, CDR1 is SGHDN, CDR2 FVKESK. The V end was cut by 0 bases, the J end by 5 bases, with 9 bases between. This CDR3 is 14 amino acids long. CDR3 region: CASSQELARDTQYF. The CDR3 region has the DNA TGTGCCAGCAGCCAAGAGCTAGCCAGAGATACGCAGTATTTT.

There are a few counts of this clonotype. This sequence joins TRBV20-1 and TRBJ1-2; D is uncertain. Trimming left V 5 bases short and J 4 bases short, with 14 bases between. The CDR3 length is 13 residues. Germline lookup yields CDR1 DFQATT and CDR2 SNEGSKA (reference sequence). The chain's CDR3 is CSAPGLSTYGYTF. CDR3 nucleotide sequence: TGCAGTGCTCCTGGCCTTTCTACCTATGGCTACACCTTC.

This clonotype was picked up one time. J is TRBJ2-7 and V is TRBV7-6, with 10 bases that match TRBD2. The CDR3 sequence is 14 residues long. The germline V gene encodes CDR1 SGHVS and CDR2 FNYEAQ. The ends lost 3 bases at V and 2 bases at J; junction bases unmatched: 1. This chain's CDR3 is CASSFGTSAYEQYF. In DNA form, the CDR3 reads TGTGCCAGCAGCTTCGGGACTAGCGCCTACGAGCAGTACTTC.